These 9 T cell receptor beta chains were all obtained from the same sample, sequenced in a study of control samples from healthy donors and cancer patients. This table comes from immunoSEQ multiplex PCR, and its TCRdb copy is limited to in-frame clones, with some not included. This sample has around 93,000 clones, with over 85% found just once. Specimen: blood. The receptors shown here come from a human donor in good health. The donor label of this sample is uncertain.

This clone was counted between two and nine times. The J gene is TRBJ1-1, the V gene TRBV9; the match to TRBD1 covers 10 bases. The CDR3 runs to 14 residues. Germline CDR1 SGDLS, CDR2 YYNGEE. V gave up 4 bases and J gave up 5 bases; unmatched junction bases: 5. The CDR3 here is CASSPDRGRTEAFF. Here the CDR3 DNA reads TGTGCCAGCAGCCCTGACAGGGGGCGAACTGAAGCTTTCTTT.

This chain connects TRBV11-2 to TRBJ2-2, with TRBD1 matching 7 bases. Germline assignment: CDR1 SGHAT and CDR2 FQNNGV. V lost 5 bases and J lost 3; bases outside the gene matches: 9. This CDR3 has 16 amino acids. The CDR3 protein is CASSRIQGRHTGELFF. CDR3 nucleotide sequence: TGTGCCAGCAGCCGTATACAGGGGCGTCACACCGGGGAGCTGTTTTTT. The entire variable domain, with the rest obtained from reference TRBV11-2 and TRBJ2-2, is as follows: EAGVAQSPRYKIIEKRQSVAFWCNPISGHATLYWYQQILGQGPKLLIQFQNNGVVDDSQLPKDRFSAERLKGVDSTLKIQPAKLEDSAVYLCASSRIQGRHTGELFFGEGSRLTVL.

The gene calls are TRBV7-3 and TRBJ2-7, with TRBD2 matching 13 bases. CDR1 is SGHTA and CDR2 is FQGTGA in the germline V gene. The CDR3 sequence is 14 residues long. V was pared by 5 bases and J by 6 bases, with 4 bases of the junction left unmatched. The CDR3: CASSDGTSGVEQYV. For the CDR3, the DNA is TGTGCCAGCAGCGACGGGACTAGCGGGGTCGAGCAGTACGTC.

This clone was seen just once. The CDR3 sequence: CASSFSPGESGELFF. Here the CDR3 DNA reads TGTGCCAGCAGCTTCTCGCCAGGGGAGTCCGGGGAGCTGTTTTTT. The rearrangement links TRBV7-2 to TRBJ2-2; D possibly corresponds to TRBD1 (6 bases). Trimming pared 3 bases from V and 6 bases from J, leaving 14 bases between. Looked up from germline, CDR1 is SGHTA and CDR2 is FQGNSA. The CDR3 contains 15 residues. Complete variable domain (other parts from reference TRBV7-2 and TRBJ2-2): GAGVSQSPSNKVTEKGKDVELRCDPISGHTALYWYRQSLGQGLEFLIYFQGNSAPDKSGLPSDRFSAERTGGSVSTLTIQRTQQEDSAVYLCASSFSPGESGELFFGEGSRLTVL.

This chain links TRBV4-3 with TRBJ2-1; D call uncertain. V was pared by 1 base and J by 5 bases, with 9 bases between. Germline loops: CDR1 LGHNA, CDR2 YSLEER. The CDR3 covers 14 residues. CDR3: CASSQAGRDNEQFF. The CDR3 DNA reads TGCGCCAGCAGCCAAGCTGGAAGGGACAATGAGCAGTTCTTC.

The chain has TRBV14 and TRBJ1-6; D remains unclear. The ends were cut back, 4 bases at V and 0 bases at J, with 10 bases in the middle. CDR3 length: 16 residues. CDR1 is SGHDN and CDR2 is FVKESK in the germline V gene. The CDR3 DNA reads as TGTGCCAGCAGCCGATCGCTGACCTCCTATAATTCACCCCTCCACTTT. Translating gives CASSRSLTSYNSPLHF.

CDR3 in DNA: TGTGCCAGTAGTACGGACAGGCTAGGAGATTCACCCCTCCACTTT. Translating gives CASSTDRLGDSPLHF. The chain employs TRBV19 and TRBJ1-6, with 7 bases identical to TRBD1. The germline CDR1 and CDR2 sequences are LNHDA and SQIVND (reference sequence). Losses at the gene ends were 4 bases for V and 8 bases for J; bases not matched to a gene: 8. This CDR3 is 15 amino acids long.

The rearrangement uses TRBV11-3 and TRBJ1-1, with D perhaps matching TRBD1 (6 bases). V lost 0 bases to trimming and J lost 5 bases, with 16 bases between them. CDR1 is SGHNT and CDR2 is YENEEA in the germline V gene. The CDR3 sequence is 16 residues long. CDR3 amino acids: CASSLDWRGARTEAFF. The CDR3 DNA reads TGTGCCAGCAGCTTAGATTGGCGGGGGGCGAGAACTGAAGCTTTCTTT.

DNA of the CDR3: TGTGCCAGCAGTGAAGTTGGAGGGAACACCGGGGAGCTGTTTTTT. Translation: CASSEVGGNTGELFF. This chain connects TRBV6-1 to TRBJ2-2; D perhaps matches TRBD2 (5 bases). V was trimmed by 1 base and J by 1 base, leaving 7 bases between them. Germline V gene sequence: CDR1 MNHNS, CDR2 SASEGT. This CDR3 spans 15 amino acids.